The subject of this entry is one T cell receptor beta chain. The data were obtained in a study of T cells in Graves' hyperthyroidism and ophthalmopathy. Amplification targeted TCR beta CDR3 regions from RNA transcripts. The HTBI primer set drove a first-round RT-PCR of the TCR CDR3. Each CDR3 protein is one row after TCRdb ran MiXCR on the multiplex PCR reads. The repertoire holds around 600,000 distinct CDR3 sequences, around 16% seen once, with around 7.5% in the top ten. The source is a woman aged 25 to 39 with Graves' hyperthyroidism. Source material: blood.

CDR3 sequence: CASSQESSGRLPDTQYF. DNA of the CDR3: TGTGCCAGCAGCCAAGAGTCTAGCGGGAGGTTACCAGATACGCAGTATTTT. The V gene is TRBV3-1, the J gene TRBJ2-3; 11 bases are shared with TRBD2. The germline CDR1 and CDR2 sequences are LGHDT and YNNKEL (reference sequence). J was trimmed by 4 bases and V by 0 bases; bases with no gene match: 6. The CDR3 has 17 amino acids.